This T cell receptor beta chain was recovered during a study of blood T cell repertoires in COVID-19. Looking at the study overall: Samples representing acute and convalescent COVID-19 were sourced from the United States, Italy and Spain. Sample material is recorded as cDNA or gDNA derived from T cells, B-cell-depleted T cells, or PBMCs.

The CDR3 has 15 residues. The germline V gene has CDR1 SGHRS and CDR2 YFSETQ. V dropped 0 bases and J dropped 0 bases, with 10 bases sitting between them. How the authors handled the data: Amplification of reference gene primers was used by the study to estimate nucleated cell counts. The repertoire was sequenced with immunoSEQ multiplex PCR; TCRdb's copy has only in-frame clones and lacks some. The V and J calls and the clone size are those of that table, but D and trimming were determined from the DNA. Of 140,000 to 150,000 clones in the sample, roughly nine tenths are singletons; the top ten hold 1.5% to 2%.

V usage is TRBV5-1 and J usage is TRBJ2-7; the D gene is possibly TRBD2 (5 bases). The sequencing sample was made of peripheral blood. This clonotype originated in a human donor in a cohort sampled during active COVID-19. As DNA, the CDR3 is TGCGCCAGCAGCTTGGTGGGCAGCGGCTCCTACGAGCAGTACTTC. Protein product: CASSLVGSGSYEQYF.